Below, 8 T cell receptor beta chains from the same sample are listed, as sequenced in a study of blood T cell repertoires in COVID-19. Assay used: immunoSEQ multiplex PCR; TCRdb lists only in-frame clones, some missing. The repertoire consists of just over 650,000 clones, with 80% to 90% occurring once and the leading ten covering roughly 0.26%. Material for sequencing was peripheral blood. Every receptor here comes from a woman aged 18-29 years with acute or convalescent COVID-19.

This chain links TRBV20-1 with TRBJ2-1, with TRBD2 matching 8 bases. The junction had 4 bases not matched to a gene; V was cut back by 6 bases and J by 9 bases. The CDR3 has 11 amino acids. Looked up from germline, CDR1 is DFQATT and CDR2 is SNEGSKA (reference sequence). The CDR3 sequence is CSAESGGEQFF. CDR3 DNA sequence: TGCAGTGCGGAAAGCGGGGGTGAGCAGTTCTTC.

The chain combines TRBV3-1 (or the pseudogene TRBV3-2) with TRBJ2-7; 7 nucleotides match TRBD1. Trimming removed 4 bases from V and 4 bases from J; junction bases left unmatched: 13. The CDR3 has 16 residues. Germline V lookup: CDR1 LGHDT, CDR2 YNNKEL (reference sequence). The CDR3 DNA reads TGTGCCAGCAGCCCCATGTTACAGGGGCCACCTTACGAGCAGTACTTC. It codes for CASSPMLQGPPYEQYF.

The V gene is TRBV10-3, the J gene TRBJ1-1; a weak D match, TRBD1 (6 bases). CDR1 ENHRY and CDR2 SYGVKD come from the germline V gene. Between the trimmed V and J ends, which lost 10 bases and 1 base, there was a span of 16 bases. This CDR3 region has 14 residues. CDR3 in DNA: TGTGCCACCAAGGCCCCACAGGGGAACACTGAAGCTTTCTTT. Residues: CATKAPQGNTEAFF.

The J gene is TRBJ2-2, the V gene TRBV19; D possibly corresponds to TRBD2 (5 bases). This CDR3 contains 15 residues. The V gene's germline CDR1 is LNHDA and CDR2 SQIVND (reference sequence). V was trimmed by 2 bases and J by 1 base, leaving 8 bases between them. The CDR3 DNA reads TGTGCCAGTAGTATACGGGAATGGAACACCGGGGAGCTGTTTTTT. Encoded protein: CASSIREWNTGELFF.

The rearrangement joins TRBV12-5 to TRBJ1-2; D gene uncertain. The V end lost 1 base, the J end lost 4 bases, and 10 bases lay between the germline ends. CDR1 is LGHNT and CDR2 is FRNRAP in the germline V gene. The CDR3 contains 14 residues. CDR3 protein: CASGLDSQIYGYTF. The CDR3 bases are TGTGCTAGTGGTTTGGATTCACAAATCTATGGCTACACCTTC. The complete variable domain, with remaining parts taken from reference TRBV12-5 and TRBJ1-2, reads DARVTQTPRHKVTEMGQEVTMRCQPILGHNTVFWYRQTMMQGLELLAYFRNRAPLDDSGMPKDRFSAEMPDATLATLKIQPSEPRDSAVYFCASGLDSQIYGYTFGSGTRLTVV.

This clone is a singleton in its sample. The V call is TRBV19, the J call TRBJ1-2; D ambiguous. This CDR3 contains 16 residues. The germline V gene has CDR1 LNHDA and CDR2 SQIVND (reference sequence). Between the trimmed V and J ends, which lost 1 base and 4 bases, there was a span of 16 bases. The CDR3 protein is CASSIVPGEALYGYTF. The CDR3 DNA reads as TGTGCCAGTAGTATAGTCCCCGGGGAGGCCCTCTATGGCTACACCTTC.

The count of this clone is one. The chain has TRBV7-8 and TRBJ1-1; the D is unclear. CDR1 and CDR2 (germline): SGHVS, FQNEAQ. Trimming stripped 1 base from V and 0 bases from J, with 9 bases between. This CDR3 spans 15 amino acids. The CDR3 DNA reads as TGTGCCAGCAGCTTAGGGCAAGCGTTGAACACTGAAGCTTTCTTT. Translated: CASSLGQALNTEAFF.

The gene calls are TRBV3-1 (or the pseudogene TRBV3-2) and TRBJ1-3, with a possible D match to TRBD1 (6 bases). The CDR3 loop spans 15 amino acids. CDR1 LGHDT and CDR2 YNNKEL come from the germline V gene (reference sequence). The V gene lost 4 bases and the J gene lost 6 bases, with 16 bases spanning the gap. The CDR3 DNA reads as TGTGCCAGCAGCCCTAGGGCAGGGACAATAAACACCATATATTTT. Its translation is CASSPRAGTINTIYF.